The 18 T cell receptor beta chains reported below all come from one sample, sequenced in a study of T cells in Graves' hyperthyroidism and ophthalmopathy. RNA transcripts yielded amplified TCR beta CDR3 regions. The TCR CDR3 was amplified in a first-round RT-PCR using the HTBI primer set. TCRdb ran MiXCR on the multiplex PCR reads and lists one entry per CDR3 protein. The repertoire has 380,000 or so distinct CDR3 sequences, 15% to 20% of them found once; the top ten carry about 3.7%. Sequencing was carried out using blood. All receptors come from a woman under 30 with Graves' hyperthyroidism.

V and J are TRBV30 and TRBJ2-6; TRBD1 might be the D (5 bases). The germline V and J ends were trimmed by 1 base and 2 bases, with 15 bases remaining between them. Germline V gives CDR1 GTSNPN, CDR2 SVGIG (reference sequence). This CDR3 is 17 amino acids long. CDR3 sequence: CAWSAKGLWPGANVLTF. Written as DNA, the CDR3 is TGTGCCTGGAGTGCCAAGGGGCTCTGGCCTGGGGCCAACGTCCTGACTTTC.

In its sample, this clonotype was seen many times. The J gene is TRBJ1-5, the V gene TRBV15; D is perhaps TRBD1 (6 bases). From germline, CDR1 is LNHNV and CDR2 YYDKDF (reference sequence). Trimming cost V 1 base and J 0 bases, with 19 bases left between them. The CDR3 has 19 amino acids. This CDR3 is CATSRGQALPAYSNQPQHF. In DNA, the CDR3 is TGTGCCACCAGCAGAGGACAGGCCCTACCAGCTTATAGCAATCAGCCCCAGCATTTT.

Ten or more counts support this clonotype. The CDR3 region has the DNA TGTGCCAGCAGCGTGCCAGGGGAGAACACTGAAGCTTTCTTT. Translating gives CASSVPGENTEAFF. J is TRBJ1-1 and V is TRBV9, with D tentatively TRBD1 (6 bases). CDR1 SGDLS and CDR2 YYNGEE come from the germline V gene. The V gene lost 2 bases and the J gene lost 1 base, with 9 bases spanning the gap. The CDR3 sequence is 14 residues long.

As for this clonotype: A read error may be the cause here, since a much bigger clone is one base away. This sequence joins TRBV12-3 or TRBV12-4 and TRBJ2-2, with D perhaps matching TRBD2 (5 bases). The CDR3 length is 13 residues. This CDR3 is CASSFRTAGELCF. Written as DNA, the CDR3 is TGTGCCAGCAGTTTTAGGACCGCCGGGGAGCTGTGTTTT.

This clonotype was counted many times. V and J are TRBV4-1 and TRBJ1-2; 8 bases align to TRBD1. The CDR3 extends over 15 amino acids. Germline CDR1 and CDR2: MGHRA and YSYEKL. The J segment lost 4 bases and the V segment lost 1 base, leaving 5 bases of the junction unmatched. The CDR3 DNA sequence: TGCGCCAGCAGCCAAGTGGACAGGGCTGGCTATGGCTACACCTTC. Translating it yields CASSQVDRAGYGYTF.

This clonotype was counted ten times or more. The chain is built from TRBV27 and TRBJ1-5; tentatively, D is TRBD1 (5 bases). V lost 5 bases and J lost 0, with 17 bases in between. The CDR3 length is 17 residues. Germline CDR1 is MNHEY and CDR2 is SMNVEV (reference sequence). CDR3 amino acids: CASSAGPRDGSNQPQHF. For the CDR3, the DNA is TGTGCCAGCAGTGCCGGACCCAGGGACGGTAGCAATCAGCCCCAGCATTTT.

This clonotype was seen repeatedly, ten times or more. The chain carries TRBV18 and TRBJ1-2; the D gene is possibly TRBD1 (5 bases). Trimming shortened V by 4 bases and J by 6 bases, and 12 bases separated the two germline ends. The CDR3 is 13 residues long. In germline, CDR1 is KGHSH, CDR2 LQKENI. CDR3 region: CASSLGTIDGYTF. The CDR3 DNA reads as TGTGCCAGCTCACTTGGGACTATCGATGGCTACACCTTC.

Ten or more counts support this clonotype. This chain connects TRBV2 to TRBJ2-5, with 9 bases matching TRBD1. J was trimmed by 5 bases and V by 6 bases; bases with no gene match: 10. Germline CDR1 and CDR2: SNHLY and FYNNEI. There are 15 residues in the CDR3. CDR3 DNA: TGTGCCAGCAGCCCTCCGGGACAGGGTTTGGAGACCCAGTACTTC. Translating gives CASSPPGQGLETQYF.

This clonotype showed up many times. V and J are TRBV3-1 and TRBJ1-1, with 9 nucleotides matching TRBD1. The CDR3 runs 15 residues. V trimming: 2 bases; J trimming: 7 bases; junction bases outside the gene matches: 8. Germline CDR1 LGHDT, CDR2 YNNKEL (reference sequence). CDR3 DNA sequence: TGTGCCAGCAGCCAATCGACCGACAGGGGGTTTGAAGCTTTCTTT. It translates to CASSQSTDRGFEAFF. Looking up the rest from reference TRBV3-1 and TRBJ1-1 gives the full variable domain: DTAVSQTPKYLVTQMGNDKSIKCEQNLGHDTMYWYKQDSKKFLKIMFSYNNKELIINETVPNRFSPKSPDKAHLNLHINSLELGDSAVYFCASSQSTDRGFEAFFGQGTRLTVV.

The chain joins TRBV5-1 to TRBJ2-5; no reliable D call. Germline V gene data show CDR1 as SGHRS and CDR2 as YFSETQ. V was cut by 0 bases and J by 10 bases, with 10 bases left in between. The CDR3 consists of 12 residues. The CDR3 region has the DNA TGCGCCAGCAGCTTGGATACCGAGCTCCAGTACTTC. Translated, it gives CASSLDTELQYF.

The sample holds many counts of this clonotype. The gene calls are TRBV20-1 and TRBJ1-1; D unresolved. The CDR3 has 14 amino acids. Trimming took 1 base from V and 1 from J, leaving 10 bases between them. Germline-derived CDR1 and CDR2 are DFQATT and SNEGSKA (reference sequence). CDR3 coding DNA: TGCAGTGCTAGAGCCACGGACGGGAACACTGAAGCTTTCTTT. Its translation: CSARATDGNTEAFF.

This chain joins TRBV4-1 and TRBJ1-6; the match to TRBD1 covers 9 bases. This CDR3 has 16 amino acids. Germline CDR1 is MGHRA and CDR2 is YSYEKL. V was clipped by 3 bases and J by 9 bases; unmatched bases: 9. The CDR3 DNA reads TGCGCCAGCAGCCAGGTCGCCGGGACAGGGTCTTCACCCCTCCACTTT. The encoded protein is CASSQVAGTGSSPLHF.

This clonotype appeared many times. The chain carries TRBV20-1 and TRBJ1-1; possibly TRBD1 for D (6 bases). CDR1 is DFQATT and CDR2 is SNEGSKA in the germline V gene (reference sequence). The CDR3 length is 15 residues. Trimming removed 0 bases at V and 3 bases at J, with 14 bases between. The CDR3: CSARDIRQADTEAFF. In DNA form, the CDR3 reads TGCAGTGCTAGAGATATTAGACAGGCGGACACTGAAGCTTTCTTT.

The V gene is TRBV20-1, the J gene TRBJ1-1; D gene uncertain. The germline V gene has CDR1 DFQATT and CDR2 SNEGSKA (reference sequence). The CDR3 consists of 15 residues. Trimming removed 2 bases from V and 0 bases from J, with 13 bases in between. CDR3 nucleotide sequence: TGCAGTGCTAGAAATAGCAGATATATGAACACTGAAGCTTTCTTT. It translates to CSARNSRYMNTEAFF.

This clonotype was seen repeatedly, ten times or more. The chain is built from TRBV12-3 or TRBV12-4 and TRBJ1-2; 8 bases match TRBD1. This CDR3 spans 13 amino acids. The V gene end was trimmed by 7 bases and the J gene end by 8 bases; junction bases not matched to a gene: 9. The CDR3 bases are TGTGCCAGCAATACTCAGGGGGCGCGGGGCTACACCTTC. Its protein is CASNTQGARGYTF.

This clonotype was seen repeatedly, ten times or more. The V call is TRBV10-3, the J call TRBJ1-1, with 10 bases aligning to TRBD1. The ends lost 11 bases at V and 11 bases at J; junction bases unmatched: 8. The V gene's germline CDR1 is ENHRY and CDR2 SYGVKD. The CDR3 contains 11 residues. CDR3 nucleotides: TGTGCCGCAGGGACAGGGGAGTACGCTTTCTTT. It encodes CAAGTGEYAFF.

The chain carries TRBV4-1 and TRBJ1-5; D is ambiguous. This CDR3 spans 15 amino acids. Trimming shortened V by 2 bases and J by 1 base, and 9 bases separated the two germline ends. The germline V gene encodes CDR1 MGHRA and CDR2 YSYEKL. This CDR3 reads CASSQTYVSNQPQHF. In nucleotides, the CDR3 is TGCGCCAGCAGCCAAACATACGTGAGCAATCAGCCCCAGCATTTT.

At least ten counts were recorded for this clonotype. The rearrangement links TRBV9 to TRBJ2-5, with TRBD2 identical over 11 bases. Per germline, CDR1 SGDLS and CDR2 YYNGEE. The length of the CDR3 is 15 residues. J was trimmed by 6 bases and V by 3 bases; bases with no gene match: 7. CDR3 sequence: CASSETSGEGKTQYF. The CDR3 DNA sequence: TGTGCCAGCAGCGAGACTAGCGGGGAAGGGAAGACCCAGTACTTC.